The 19 T cell receptor beta chains below come from one sample, sequenced in a study of blood T cell repertoires in COVID-19. Profiling relied on immunoSEQ multiplex PCR, and the TCRdb table lists in-frame clones only, not all of them. The sample has approximately 290,000 clones, roughly 89% seen once. Sequencing was carried out using PBMCs or T cells enriched from blood (not recorded which). The source is a woman aged 18-30 years with acute COVID-19.

This clone was seen only a few times. This chain links TRBV13 with TRBJ1-1; weak D call: TRBD1 (5 bases). CDR3 length: 16 residues. The germline V gene encodes CDR1 PRHDT and CDR2 FYEKMQ (reference sequence). V dropped 5 bases and J dropped 1 base, with 17 bases sitting between them. The CDR3: CASSRGLRAGNTEAFF. As DNA, the CDR3 is TGTGCCAGCAGCCGGGGACTCCGAGCGGGGAACACTGAAGCTTTCTTT.

The chain recombines TRBV7-3 with TRBJ2-7; 8 bases map to TRBD2. The CDR3 has 15 residues. The germline V gene has CDR1 SGHTA and CDR2 FQGTGA. The V and J ends lost 5 bases and 2 bases, in that order; junction bases with no gene match: 8. CDR3 loop: CASSPSSGPAYEQYF. CDR3 nucleotide sequence: TGTGCCAGCAGCCCCTCTAGCGGGCCGGCCTACGAGCAGTACTTC.

The chain couples TRBV7-8 to TRBJ2-7, with 8 bases lining up with TRBD2. CDR1 and CDR2 (germline): SGHVS, FQNEAQ. There are 15 residues in the CDR3. The ends lost 5 bases at V and 1 base at J; junction bases unmatched: 7. CDR3 DNA sequence: TGTGCCAGCAGCCCAAGGCGGGGGGAGTCCTACGAGCAGTACTTC. This sequence encodes CASSPRRGESYEQYF.

The CDR3 is CASSKSVGLRPLYGYTF. The CDR3 bases are TGTGCCAGCAGCAAGAGTGTGGGGCTCCGACCCCTCTATGGCTACACCTTC. This chain uses TRBV21-1 with TRBJ1-2; TRBD1 is taken as the D call from the table, unchecked against the DNA. TRBV21-1 is labeled a pseudogene. The CDR3 totals 17 residues.

The chain links TRBV10-3 to TRBJ2-3; TRBD2 aligns across 13 bases. CDR3 length equals 21 residues. With 0 bases clipped from V and 2 bases from J, the junction kept 14 bases outside the gene matches. Germline values: CDR1 ENHRY, CDR2 SYGVKD. The DNA of the CDR3 is TGTGCCATCAGTGAGTCGAGGCCGGGACTAGCGGGACTAACGCCCACAGATACGCAGTATTTT. Protein: CAISESRPGLAGLTPTDTQYF.

The V call is TRBV30, the J call TRBJ1-1; 8 bases are a match to TRBD1. Germline CDR1 is GTSNPN and CDR2 is SVGIG (reference sequence). V lost 8 bases and J lost 5; bases outside the gene matches: 4. CDR3 size: 11 residues. The CDR3 sequence is CAGRGQTEAFF. DNA for the CDR3: TGTGCCGGCAGGGGGCAGACTGAAGCTTTCTTT.

CDR3 coding DNA: TGTGCCAGCAGCATCCCGCCGACAGGGACTGAAGCTTTCTTT. Its translation: CASSIPPTGTEAFF. V is TRBV5-4 and J is TRBJ1-1; 7 bases fit TRBD1. V shed 4 bases and J 5 bases; nucleotides not matched to a gene: 8. From germline, CDR1 is SGHNT and CDR2 YYREEE (reference sequence). The CDR3 has 14 residues. Complete variable domain (other parts from reference TRBV5-4 and TRBJ1-1): ETGVTQSPTHLIKTRGQQVTLRCSSQSGHNTVSWYQQALGQGPQFIFQYYREEENGRGNFPPRFSGLQFPNYSSELNVNALELDDSALYLCASSIPPTGTEAFFGQGTRLTVV.

CDR3 region: CASSPSSGVIYGYTF. The CDR3 DNA is TGTGCCAGCAGCCCATCTTCGGGGGTTATCTATGGCTACACCTTC. The chain combines TRBV7-2 with TRBJ1-2; tentatively, D is TRBD1 (5 bases). This CDR3 contains 15 residues. The germline V gene encodes CDR1 SGHTA and CDR2 FQGNSA. Trimming cost V 5 bases and J 4 bases, with 17 bases left between them.

The chain links TRBV10-3 to TRBJ1-5, with D possibly matching TRBD1 (6 bases). From germline, CDR1 is ENHRY and CDR2 SYGVKD. This CDR3 contains 16 residues. Trimming took 2 bases from V and 2 from J, leaving 13 bases between them. CDR3 in amino acids: CAISEGGPGGNQPQHF. For the CDR3, the DNA is TGTGCCATCAGTGAGGGGGGCCCAGGGGGCAATCAGCCCCAGCATTTT.

The chain combines TRBV2 with TRBJ2-3; TRBD1 matches 8 bases. With 6 bases clipped from V and 6 bases from J, the junction kept 14 bases outside the gene matches. The CDR3 spans 16 residues. Germline V gives CDR1 SNHLY, CDR2 FYNNEI. This chain's CDR3 is CASRDLDRVVGDTQYF. CDR3 coding DNA: TGTGCCAGCAGGGACCTGGACAGGGTGGTGGGCGATACGCAGTATTTT.

This clone was seen just once. V is TRBV6-6 and J is TRBJ1-1; the D is unclear. The germline V gene encodes CDR1 MNHNY and CDR2 SVGAGI (reference sequence). Trimming pared 6 bases from V and 8 bases from J, leaving 13 bases between. The CDR3 has 12 amino acids. CDR3 protein: CASSDIEREAFF. The CDR3 coding sequence is TGTGCCAGCAGCGATATTGAACGGGAAGCTTTCTTT.

This chain joins TRBV5-1 and TRBJ1-1; the match to TRBD1 covers 7 bases. V shed 2 bases, J shed 0 bases, and the junction held 16 bases outside the gene matches. The germline gives CDR1 SGHRS, CDR2 YFSETQ. The CDR3 has 19 residues. The CDR3 sequence is CASSFRRQGKGVMNTEAFF. Written as DNA, the CDR3 is TGCGCCAGCAGCTTTCGGAGACAGGGTAAGGGGGTTATGAACACTGAAGCTTTCTTT.

This clone was seen a handful of times. This chain connects TRBV7-2 to TRBJ2-7, with D possibly being TRBD2 (5 bases). V lost 2 bases and J 3 bases, leaving 14 bases between the germline ends. CDR1 is SGHTA, CDR2 FQGNSA, per germline. This CDR3 region has 15 residues. This CDR3 reads CASSLRSSGNYEQYF. The CDR3 bases are TGTGCCAGCAGCTTACGGTCGAGCGGAAACTACGAGCAGTACTTC.

This rearrangement joins TRBV6-5 to TRBJ1-2; no reliable D call. The CDR3 spans 11 residues. Trimming stripped 2 bases from V and 10 bases from J, with 8 bases between. Germline CDR1 reads MNHEY; CDR2 reads SVGAGI. The CDR3 here is CASSYMGAYTF. The CDR3 nucleotides are TGTGCCAGCAGTTACATGGGAGCCTACACCTTC.

This clone occurred once. The gene calls are TRBV12-3 or TRBV12-4 and TRBJ1-4, with TRBD1 identical over 8 bases. The CDR3 covers 13 residues. Germline trimming cut 1 base from V and 14 bases from J; bases unmatched to any gene: 6. This CDR3 is CASSLGAGGGLFF. As DNA, the CDR3 is TGTGCCAGCAGTTTAGGGGCAGGGGGCGGTCTGTTTTTT.

The V gene is TRBV9, the J gene TRBJ2-1; 10 bases line up with TRBD2. J was trimmed by 0 bases and V by 0 bases; bases with no gene match: 12. Germline lookup yields CDR1 SGDLS and CDR2 YYNGEE. The CDR3 totals 20 residues. Here the CDR3 reads CASSVAPSGRALSSYNEQFF. The CDR3 DNA reads as TGTGCCAGCAGCGTAGCTCCGAGCGGGAGGGCCCTCAGCTCCTACAATGAGCAGTTCTTC.

The chain links TRBV5-1 to TRBJ2-1; the match to TRBD2 covers 12 bases. The CDR3 is made up of 16 amino acids. Germline V gene data show CDR1 as SGHRS and CDR2 as YFSETQ. Trimming at V came to 3 bases and at J to 6 bases, leaving 7 bases not matched to a gene. In DNA form, the CDR3 reads TGCGCCAGCAGCTGGATACTAGCGGGAGGCCCCAATGAGCAGTTCTTC. This encodes CASSWILAGGPNEQFF.

The genes are TRBV12-5 and TRBJ2-6, with TRBD2 as a possible D gene (5 bases). The V gene lost 6 bases and the J gene lost 0 bases, with 15 bases spanning the gap. Germline CDR1 LGHNT, CDR2 FRNRAP. The CDR3 runs to 17 residues. CDR3 nucleotides: TGTGCTAGTGGGTTTGCGGACTCAGTCTCTGGGGCCAACGTCCTGACTTTC. Translated: CASGFADSVSGANVLTF.

This chain uses TRBV28 with TRBJ2-2; 9 nucleotides line up with TRBD2. The length of the CDR3 is 15 residues. Germline-derived CDR1 and CDR2 are MDHEN and SYDVKM. J lost 6 bases, V lost 3 bases, and 5 bases had no gene match. The CDR3 bases are TGTGCCAGCAGTTTCCTAGCGGGATTGGCCGGGGAGCTGTTTTTT. It codes for CASSFLAGLAGELFF.